The text below deals with one T cell receptor beta chain. This sample was taken from a study of identical twins. TCRdb reprocessed the 5' RACE reads with MiXCR, giving one entry per CDR3 protein. The sample records about 920,000 distinct CDR3 sequences, about 12% being singletons. Germline CDR1 and CDR2: SNHLY and FYNNEI. CDR3 size: 13 residues. The V and J ends lost 7 bases and 3 bases respectively, with 10 bases between them. These data also formed part of another study, on yellow fever vaccine responses in identical twins.

The sequencing input was PBMCs. This clonotype was sampled from a woman younger than 30 in good health. V usage is TRBV2 and J usage is TRBJ2-1, with D perhaps matching TRBD1 (6 bases). CDR3 in amino acids: CASIGGFYNEQFF. The CDR3 nucleotides read TGTGCCAGCATTGGGGGCTTCTACAATGAGCAGTTCTTC.